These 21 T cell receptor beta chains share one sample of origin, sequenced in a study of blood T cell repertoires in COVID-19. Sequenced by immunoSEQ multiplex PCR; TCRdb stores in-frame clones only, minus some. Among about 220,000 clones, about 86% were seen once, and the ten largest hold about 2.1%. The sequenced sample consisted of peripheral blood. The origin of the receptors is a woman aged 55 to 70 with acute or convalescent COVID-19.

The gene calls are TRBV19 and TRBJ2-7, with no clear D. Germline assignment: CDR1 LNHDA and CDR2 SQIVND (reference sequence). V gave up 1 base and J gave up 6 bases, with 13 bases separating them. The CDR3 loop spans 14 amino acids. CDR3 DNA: TGTGCCAGTAGTATAGGTCGTCCCCCCGGCGAGCAGTACTTC. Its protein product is CASSIGRPPGEQYF.

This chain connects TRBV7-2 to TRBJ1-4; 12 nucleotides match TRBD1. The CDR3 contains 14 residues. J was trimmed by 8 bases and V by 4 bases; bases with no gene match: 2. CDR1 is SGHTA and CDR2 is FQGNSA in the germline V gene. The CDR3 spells CASSSGTGGEKLFF. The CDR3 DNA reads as TGTGCCAGCAGCTCCGGGACAGGGGGCGAAAAACTGTTTTTT.

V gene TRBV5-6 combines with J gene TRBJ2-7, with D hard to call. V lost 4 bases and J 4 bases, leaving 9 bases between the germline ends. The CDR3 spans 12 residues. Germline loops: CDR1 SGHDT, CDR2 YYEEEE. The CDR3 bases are TGTGCCAGCAGCCTCTCAGAATACGAGCAGTACTTC. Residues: CASSLSEYEQYF.

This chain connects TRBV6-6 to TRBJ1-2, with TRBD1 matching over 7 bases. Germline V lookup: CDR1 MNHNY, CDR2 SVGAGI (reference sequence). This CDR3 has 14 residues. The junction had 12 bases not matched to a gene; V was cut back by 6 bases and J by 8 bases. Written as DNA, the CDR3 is TGTGCCAGCAGCACCGACAGGGTTGGGGAGGGCTACACCTTC. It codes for CASSTDRVGEGYTF.

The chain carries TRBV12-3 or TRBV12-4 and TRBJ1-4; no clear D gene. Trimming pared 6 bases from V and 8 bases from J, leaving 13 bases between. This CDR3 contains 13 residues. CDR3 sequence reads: CASSRLFQEKLFF. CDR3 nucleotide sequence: TGTGCCAGCAGCCGACTCTTTCAGGAAAAACTGTTTTTT.

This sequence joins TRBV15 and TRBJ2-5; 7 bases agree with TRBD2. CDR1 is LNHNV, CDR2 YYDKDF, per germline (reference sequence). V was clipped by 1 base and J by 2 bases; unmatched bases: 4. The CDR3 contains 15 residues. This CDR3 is CATSRGAGVQETQYF. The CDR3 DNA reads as TGTGCCACCAGCAGAGGGGCGGGGGTACAAGAGACCCAGTACTTC.

DNA for the CDR3: TGTGCCAGCAGCCAGGGATTGCAGTACTTC. It is translated as CASSQGLQYF. The rearrangement links TRBV11-3 to TRBJ2-7; a possible D gene is TRBD1 (5 bases). Germline CDR1 and CDR2: SGHNT and YENEEA. The CDR3 has 10 amino acids. Trimming removed 5 bases at V and 9 bases at J, with 8 bases between.

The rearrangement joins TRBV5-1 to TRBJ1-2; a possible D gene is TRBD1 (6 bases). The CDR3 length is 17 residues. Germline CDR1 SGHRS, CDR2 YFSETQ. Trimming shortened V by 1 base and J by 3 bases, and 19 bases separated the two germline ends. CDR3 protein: CASSLNTGMRTYYGYTF. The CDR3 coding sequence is TGCGCCAGCAGCTTGAACACAGGGATGAGAACCTACTATGGCTACACCTTC. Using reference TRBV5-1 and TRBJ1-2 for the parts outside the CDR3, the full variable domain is KAGVTQTPRYLIKTRGQQVTLSCSPISGHRSVSWYQQTPGQGLQFLFEYFSETQRNKGNFPGRFSGRQFSNSRSEMNVSTLELGDSALYLCASSLNTGMRTYYGYTFGSGTRLTVV.

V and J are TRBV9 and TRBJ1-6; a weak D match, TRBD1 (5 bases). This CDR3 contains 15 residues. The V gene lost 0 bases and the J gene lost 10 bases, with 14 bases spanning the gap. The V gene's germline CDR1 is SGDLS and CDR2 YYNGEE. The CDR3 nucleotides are TGTGCCAGCAGCGTAGGGACACTCGGGAGATCACCCCTCCACTTT. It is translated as CASSVGTLGRSPLHF.

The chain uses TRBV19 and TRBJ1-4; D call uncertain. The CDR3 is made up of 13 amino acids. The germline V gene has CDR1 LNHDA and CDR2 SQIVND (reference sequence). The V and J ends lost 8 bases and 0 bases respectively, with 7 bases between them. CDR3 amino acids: CASAPATNEKLFF. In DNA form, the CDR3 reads TGTGCCAGTGCACCAGCAACTAATGAAAAACTGTTTTTT.

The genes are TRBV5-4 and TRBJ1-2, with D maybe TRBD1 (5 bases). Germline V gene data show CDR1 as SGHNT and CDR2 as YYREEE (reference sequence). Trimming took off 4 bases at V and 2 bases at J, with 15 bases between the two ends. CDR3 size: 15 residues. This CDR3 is CASSPEQVPNYGYTF. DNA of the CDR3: TGTGCCAGCAGCCCGGAACAGGTACCCAACTATGGCTACACCTTC.

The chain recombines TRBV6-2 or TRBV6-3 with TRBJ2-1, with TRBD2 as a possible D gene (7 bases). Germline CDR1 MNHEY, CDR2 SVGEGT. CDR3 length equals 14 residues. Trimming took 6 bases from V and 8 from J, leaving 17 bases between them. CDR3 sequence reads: CASSPRTGGDEQFF. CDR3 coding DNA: TGTGCCAGCAGCCCCCGCACGGGGGGCGATGAGCAGTTCTTC.

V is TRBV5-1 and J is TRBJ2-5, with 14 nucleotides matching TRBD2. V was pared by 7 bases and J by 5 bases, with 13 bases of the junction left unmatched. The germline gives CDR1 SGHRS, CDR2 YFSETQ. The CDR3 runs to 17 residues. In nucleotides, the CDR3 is TGCGCCAGCGGGAGGACTAGCGGGGGGTCGCGGCAGGAGACCCAGTACTTC. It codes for CASGRTSGGSRQETQYF.

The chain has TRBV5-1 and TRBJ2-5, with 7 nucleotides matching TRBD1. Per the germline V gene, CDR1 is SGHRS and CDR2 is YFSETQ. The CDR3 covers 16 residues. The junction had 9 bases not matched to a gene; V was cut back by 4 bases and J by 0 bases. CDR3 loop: CASSQGDQGNQETQYF. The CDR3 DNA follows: TGCGCCAGCAGCCAGGGGGACCAGGGGAACCAAGAGACCCAGTACTTC.

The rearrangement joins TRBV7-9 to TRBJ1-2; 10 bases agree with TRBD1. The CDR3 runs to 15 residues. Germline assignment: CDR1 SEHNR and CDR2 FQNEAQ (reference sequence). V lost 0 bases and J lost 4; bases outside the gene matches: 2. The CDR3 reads CASSLAGQGIYGYTF. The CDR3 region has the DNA TGTGCCAGCAGCTTAGCGGGACAGGGGATCTATGGCTACACCTTC.

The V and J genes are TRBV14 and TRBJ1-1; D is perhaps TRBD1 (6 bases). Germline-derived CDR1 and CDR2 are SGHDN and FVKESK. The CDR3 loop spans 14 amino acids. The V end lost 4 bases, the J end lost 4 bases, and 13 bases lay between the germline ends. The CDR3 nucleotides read TGTGCCAGCAGCCCCCAGGGGAGAAGCACTGAAGCTTTCTTT. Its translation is CASSPQGRSTEAFF.

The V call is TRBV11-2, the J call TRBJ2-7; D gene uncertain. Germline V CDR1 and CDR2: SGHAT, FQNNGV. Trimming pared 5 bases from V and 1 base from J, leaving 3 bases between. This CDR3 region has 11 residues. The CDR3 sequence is CASSQSYEQYF. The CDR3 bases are TGTGCCAGCAGCCAGTCCTACGAGCAGTACTTC. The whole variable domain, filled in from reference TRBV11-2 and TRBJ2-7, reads EAGVAQSPRYKIIEKRQSVAFWCNPISGHATLYWYQQILGQGPKLLIQFQNNGVVDDSQLPKDRFSAERLKGVDSTLKIQPAKLEDSAVYLCASSQSYEQYFGPGTRLTVT.

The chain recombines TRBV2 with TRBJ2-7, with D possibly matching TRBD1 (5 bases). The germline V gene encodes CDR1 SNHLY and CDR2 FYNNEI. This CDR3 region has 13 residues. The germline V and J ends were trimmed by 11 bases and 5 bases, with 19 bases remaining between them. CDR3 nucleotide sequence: TGTGCCTCGTCGGACAAGGGTTTCCACGAGCAGTACTTC. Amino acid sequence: CASSDKGFHEQYF.

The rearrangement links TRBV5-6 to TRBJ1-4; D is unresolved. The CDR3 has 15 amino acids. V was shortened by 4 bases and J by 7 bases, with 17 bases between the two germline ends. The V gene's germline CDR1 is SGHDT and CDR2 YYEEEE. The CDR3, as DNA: TGTGCCAGCAGCCTAAGGCTGGGCCCAGGTGAAAAACTGTTTTTT. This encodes CASSLRLGPGEKLFF.

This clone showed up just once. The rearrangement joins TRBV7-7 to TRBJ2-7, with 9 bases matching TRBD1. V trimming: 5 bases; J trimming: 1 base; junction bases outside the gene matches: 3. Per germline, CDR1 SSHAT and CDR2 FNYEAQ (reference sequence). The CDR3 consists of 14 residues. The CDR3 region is CASSQGQGSYEQYF. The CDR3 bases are TGTGCCAGCAGCCAGGGACAGGGATCCTACGAGCAGTACTTC.

CDR3 sequence reads: CASSLRGRDQPQHF. The CDR3 DNA is TGTGCCAGCAGCCTCCGCGGAAGAGATCAGCCCCAGCATTTT. The gene calls are TRBV7-2 and TRBJ1-5; D remains unclear. V was cut by 5 bases and J by 5 bases, with 13 bases left in between. The CDR3 is 14 amino acids. CDR1 SGHTA and CDR2 FQGNSA come from the germline V gene.